This T cell receptor (beta chain) was captured by sequencing in a study of blood T cells in healthy people across ages. Study-wide background: Researchers report that template switching captured about one barcoded beta molecule per two T cells.

A J-beta primer mix and a sample-barcoded 5' primer were used in a second PCR of about 7 to 12 cycles. TCRdb processed the 5' RACE reads anew with MiXCR; each CDR3 protein has one entry. The table has just under 900,000 distinct CDR3 sequences, roughly 26% seen once; the top ten hold roughly a sixth. This CDR3 spans 14 amino acids. V lost 3 bases, J lost 0 bases, and 7 bases lay in between. This clonotype was counted many times. Every participating donor contributed 9.5 to 10 milliliters of peripheral blood through a draw. The receptor was derived from a woman aged 80 or older in good health. The specimen was blood. The rearrangement links TRBV12-3 or TRBV12-4 to TRBJ2-3; D ambiguous. The CDR3 sequence is CASSFGRSTDTQYF. CDR3 nucleotides: TGTGCCAGCAGTTTTGGACGAAGCACAGATACGCAGTATTTT.